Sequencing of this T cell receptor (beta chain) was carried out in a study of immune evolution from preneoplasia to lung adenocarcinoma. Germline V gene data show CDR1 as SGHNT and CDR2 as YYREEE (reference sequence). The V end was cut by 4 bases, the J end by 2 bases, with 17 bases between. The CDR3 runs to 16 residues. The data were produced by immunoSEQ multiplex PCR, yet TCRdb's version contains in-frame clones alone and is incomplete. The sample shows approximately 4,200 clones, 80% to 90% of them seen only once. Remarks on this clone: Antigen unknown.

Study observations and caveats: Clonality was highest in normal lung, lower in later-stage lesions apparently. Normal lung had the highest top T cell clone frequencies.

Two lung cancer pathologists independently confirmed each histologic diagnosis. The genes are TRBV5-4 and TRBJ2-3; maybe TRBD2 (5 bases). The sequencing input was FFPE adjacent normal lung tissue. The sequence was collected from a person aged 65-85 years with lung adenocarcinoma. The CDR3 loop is CASSPQLEQTTDTQYF. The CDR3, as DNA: TGTGCCAGCAGCCCTCAACTAGAGCAAACCACAGATACGCAGTATTTT.